These T cell receptor beta chains were read from a single sample in a study of blood T cell repertoires in COVID-19. The table came from immunoSEQ multiplex PCR; TCRdb's copy has only in-frame clones and leaves some out. The sample consists of around 340,000 clones, roughly 86% of them appearing once. The sample taken for sequencing was PBMCs or T cells enriched from blood (not recorded which). These receptors all come from a woman aged 25-40 years who had been exposed to COVID-19. CDR3s include the opening cysteine and the closing phenylalanine or tryptophan. D genes are given only for firm matches. Size is stated for part of the rows, as once, few or many counts, or as a class when the clone is expanded.

j_call: TRBJ2-7
clone_size: -
cdr3_length: 16
v_call: TRBV19
d_call: TRBD1
cdr3_aa: CASSIGGQGLNHEQYF
cdr3_nt: TGTGCCAGTAGTATCGGGGGACAGGGGCTCAACCACGAGCAGTACTTC

j_call: TRBJ2-1
clone_size: -
cdr3_length: 15
v_call: TRBV14
d_call: TRBD2
cdr3_aa: CASSQGLAGEGGQFF
cdr3_nt: TGTGCCAGCAGCCAGGGACTAGCGGGAGAGGGCGGGCAGTTCTTC

j_call: TRBJ1-2
clone_size: -
cdr3_length: 12
v_call: TRBV29-1
d_call: -
cdr3_aa: CSDGGYGYGYTF
cdr3_nt: TGCAGTGATGGGGGGTATGGGTATGGCTACACCTTC

j_call: TRBJ1-2
clone_size: -
cdr3_length: 14
v_call: TRBV3-1/TRBV3-2
d_call: TRBD1
cdr3_aa: CASTGTGRNYGYTF
cdr3_nt: TGTGCCAGCACAGGGACAGGGCGGAACTATGGCTACACCTTC

j_call: TRBJ1-2
clone_size: -
cdr3_length: 12
v_call: TRBV24-1
d_call: -
cdr3_aa: CATSGGIYGYTF
cdr3_nt: TGTGCCACCAGTGGCGGGATCTATGGCTACACCTTC

j_call: TRBJ1-2
clone_size: -
cdr3_length: 14
v_call: TRBV27
d_call: -
cdr3_aa: CASSTGVLPYGYTF
cdr3_nt: TGTGCCAGCAGCACCGGAGTCCTACCCTATGGCTACACCTTC

j_call: TRBJ1-1
clone_size: -
cdr3_length: 14
v_call: TRBV11-2
d_call: -
cdr3_aa: CASSPPLVSIEAFF
cdr3_nt: TGTGCCAGCAGCCCCCCGTTAGTGTCGATAGAAGCTTTCTTT

j_call: TRBJ1-4
clone_size: -
cdr3_length: 12
v_call: TRBV3-1/TRBV3-2
d_call: -
cdr3_aa: CASSQGGEKLFF
cdr3_nt: TGTGCCAGCAGCCAAGGAGGAGAAAAACTGTTTTTT

j_call: TRBJ1-1
clone_size: -
cdr3_length: 13
v_call: TRBV19
d_call: -
cdr3_aa: CASSKSLGPEAFF
cdr3_nt: TGTGCCAGTAGTAAGAGTCTGGGCCCTGAAGCTTTCTTT

j_call: TRBJ2-5
clone_size: -
cdr3_length: 15
v_call: TRBV7-9
d_call: -
cdr3_aa: CASSPPLARQETQYF
cdr3_nt: TGTGCCAGCAGCCCGCCGTTAGCCCGACAAGAGACCCAGTACTTC

j_call: TRBJ2-2
clone_size: -
cdr3_length: 16
v_call: TRBV27
d_call: -
cdr3_aa: CASSSGKGSNTGELFF
cdr3_nt: TGTGCCAGCAGTTCGGGTAAGGGGTCGAACACCGGGGAGCTGTTTTTT

j_call: TRBJ2-7
clone_size: -
cdr3_length: 14
v_call: TRBV3-1/TRBV3-2
d_call: -
cdr3_aa: CASSLARISYEQYF
cdr3_nt: TGTGCCAGCAGCTTAGCGCGGATCTCCTACGAGCAGTACTTC

j_call: TRBJ2-6
clone_size: -
cdr3_length: 16
v_call: TRBV5-8
d_call: TRBD1
cdr3_aa: CASSWGTVSGANVLTF
cdr3_nt: TGTGCCAGCAGCTGGGGGACAGTCTCTGGGGCCAACGTCCTGACTTTC

j_call: TRBJ1-1
clone_size: -
cdr3_length: 13
v_call: TRBV28
d_call: -
cdr3_aa: CASSLSRPAGAFF
cdr3_nt: TGTGCCAGCAGTTTATCTCGACCAGCGGGAGCTTTCTTT

j_call: TRBJ2-7
clone_size: -
cdr3_length: 14
v_call: TRBV28
d_call: TRBD2
cdr3_aa: CASTPSGVLWEQYF
cdr3_nt: TGTGCCAGCACCCCTAGCGGAGTCCTGTGGGAGCAGTACTTC

j_call: TRBJ1-2
clone_size: -
cdr3_length: 12
v_call: TRBV7-9
d_call: -
cdr3_aa: CASSLGNYGYTF
cdr3_nt: TGTGCCAGCAGCTTGGGCAACTATGGCTACACCTTC

j_call: TRBJ2-1
clone_size: once
cdr3_length: 15
v_call: TRBV19
d_call: TRBD2
cdr3_aa: CASSGTSGIPGQQFF
cdr3_nt: TGTGCCAGTAGTGGGACTAGCGGAATCCCCGGTCAGCAGTTCTTC

j_call: TRBJ2-1
clone_size: -
cdr3_length: 15
v_call: TRBV5-6
d_call: -
cdr3_aa: CASSLLSGSYNEQFF
cdr3_nt: TGTGCCAGCAGCTTGTTGAGCGGCTCCTACAATGAGCAGTTCTTC

j_call: TRBJ2-7
clone_size: -
cdr3_length: 9
v_call: TRBV19
d_call: -
cdr3_aa: CADYYEQYF
cdr3_nt: TGTGCCGACTACTACGAGCAGTACTTC

j_call: TRBJ2-1
clone_size: -
cdr3_length: 12
v_call: TRBV5-1
d_call: -
cdr3_aa: CASSSGYNEQFF
cdr3_nt: TGCGCCAGCAGCTCGGGTTACAATGAGCAGTTCTTC

j_call: TRBJ1-4
clone_size: -
cdr3_length: 12
v_call: TRBV7-9
d_call: -
cdr3_aa: CASSLDAGLLFF
cdr3_nt: TGTGCCAGCAGCTTAGACGCAGGATTACTGTTTTTT

j_call: TRBJ2-7
clone_size: -
cdr3_length: 17
v_call: TRBV7-9
d_call: TRBD2
cdr3_aa: CASSPVGGNPSSYEQYF
cdr3_nt: TGTGCCAGCAGCCCGGTGGGGGGGAATCCTAGCTCCTACGAGCAGTACTTC

j_call: TRBJ2-7
clone_size: -
cdr3_length: 15
v_call: TRBV5-5
d_call: TRBD2
cdr3_aa: CASSVGLVVLYEQYF
cdr3_nt: TGTGCCAGCAGCGTCGGACTAGTAGTACTGTACGAGCAGTACTTC

j_call: TRBJ2-7
clone_size: few
cdr3_length: 16
v_call: TRBV20-1
d_call: TRBD2
cdr3_aa: CSASETSGRTYYEQYF
cdr3_nt: TGCAGTGCTAGTGAAACTAGCGGGAGGACCTACTACGAGCAGTACTTC

j_call: TRBJ2-7
clone_size: once
cdr3_length: 14
v_call: TRBV7-8
d_call: -
cdr3_aa: CASRPGSGPYEQYF
cdr3_nt: TGTGCCAGCAGACCGGGTTCAGGGCCATATGAGCAGTACTTC

j_call: TRBJ1-6
clone_size: -
cdr3_length: 14
v_call: TRBV27
d_call: TRBD1
cdr3_aa: CASRVTGYNSPLHF
cdr3_nt: TGTGCCAGCAGGGTGACAGGGTATAATTCACCCCTCCACTTT

j_call: TRBJ1-5
clone_size: once
cdr3_length: 15
v_call: TRBV6-1
d_call: TRBD1
cdr3_aa: CASSESRGNNQPQHF
cdr3_nt: TGTGCCAGCAGTGAATCCAGGGGGAACAATCAGCCCCAGCATTTT

j_call: TRBJ2-1
clone_size: -
cdr3_length: 14
v_call: TRBV5-1
d_call: TRBD2
cdr3_aa: CASRTSGSINEQFF
cdr3_nt: TGCGCCAGCAGGACTAGCGGGAGTATTAATGAGCAGTTCTTC

j_call: TRBJ2-2
clone_size: -
cdr3_length: 13
v_call: TRBV7-3
d_call: -
cdr3_aa: CASSPMNTGELFF
cdr3_nt: TGTGCCAGCAGCCCCATGAACACCGGGGAGCTGTTTTTT

j_call: TRBJ2-1
clone_size: -
cdr3_length: 14
v_call: TRBV19
d_call: TRBD2
cdr3_aa: CASSGTSGRHEQFF
cdr3_nt: TGTGCCAGTAGTGGTACTAGCGGGAGACATGAGCAGTTCTTC

j_call: TRBJ2-5
clone_size: -
cdr3_length: 15
v_call: TRBV4-1
d_call: TRBD2
cdr3_aa: CASSQETGLAETQYF
cdr3_nt: TGCGCCAGCAGCCAAGAGACGGGACTAGCGGAGACCCAGTACTTC

j_call: TRBJ1-2
clone_size: -
cdr3_length: 13
v_call: TRBV5-1
d_call: -
cdr3_aa: CASSLGGGDGYTF
cdr3_nt: TGCGCCAGCAGCTTAGGGGGAGGGGATGGCTACACCTTC

j_call: TRBJ1-5
clone_size: -
cdr3_length: 16
v_call: TRBV27
d_call: -
cdr3_aa: CASSLSTSGSNQPQHF
cdr3_nt: TGTGCCAGCAGTTTATCCACTTCGGGTAGCAATCAGCCCCAGCATTTT

j_call: TRBJ1-4
clone_size: -
cdr3_length: 14
v_call: TRBV6-5
d_call: TRBD1
cdr3_aa: CASSLTGVNEKLFF
cdr3_nt: TGTGCCAGCAGTCTGACAGGGGTTAATGAAAAACTGTTTTTT

j_call: TRBJ2-7
clone_size: -
cdr3_length: 13
v_call: TRBV10-3
d_call: TRBD1
cdr3_aa: CAISRGQLGEQYF
cdr3_nt: TGTGCCATCAGCAGGGGGCAATTGGGCGAGCAGTACTTC

j_call: TRBJ2-5
clone_size: -
cdr3_length: 15
v_call: TRBV28
d_call: TRBD2
cdr3_aa: CASTEEHGRVRTQYF
cdr3_nt: TGTGCCAGCACCGAAGAGCACGGGAGGGTCAGGACCCAGTACTTC

j_call: TRBJ1-6
clone_size: -
cdr3_length: 16
v_call: TRBV3-1/TRBV3-2
d_call: -
cdr3_aa: CASSQVPTGQDSPLHF
cdr3_nt: TGTGCCAGCAGCCAAGTCCCCACAGGGCAGGATTCACCCCTCCACTTT

j_call: TRBJ1-2
clone_size: -
cdr3_length: 15
v_call: TRBV25-1
d_call: TRBD1
cdr3_aa: CASSGGQGQFYGYTF
cdr3_nt: TGTGCCAGCAGTGGGGGACAGGGACAGTTCTATGGCTACACCTTC